These 3 T cell receptor beta chains were sequenced from one sample in a study of shared clonotypes between healthy human individuals. Data came from immunoSEQ multiplex PCR; TCRdb stores just in-frame clones and leaves some out. There are about 1.1 million clones in the sample; approximately 78% occur only once, and approximately 0.5% lies in the top ten. Sample: memory CD4+ T cells from PBMCs. Regarding subset: CD45RA-negative fraction. Receptor source: a man between 18 and 29 years old in good health. Some clones in this sample may be carry-over from other donors' samples.

The chain links TRBV5-1 to TRBJ1-4; D is unresolved. The germline gives CDR1 SGHRS, CDR2 YFSETQ. CDR3 size: 15 residues. The ends were cut back, 0 bases at V and 7 bases at J, with 13 bases in the middle. CDR3 coding DNA: TGCGCCAGCAGCTTGGTCGGGGTGTCCAGTGAAAAACTGTTTTTT. It codes for CASSLVGVSSEKLFF. The whole variable domain, remainder taken from reference TRBV5-1 and TRBJ1-4, is KAGVTQTPRYLIKTRGQQVTLSCSPISGHRSVSWYQQTPGQGLQFLFEYFSETQRNKGNFPGRFSGRQFSNSRSEMNVSTLELGDSALYLCASSLVGVSSEKLFFGSGTQLSVL.

This chain joins TRBV14 and TRBJ2-2; D is ambiguous. The CDR3 totals 14 residues. Trimming cost V 1 base and J 7 bases, with 10 bases left between them. CDR1 and CDR2 (germline): SGHDN, FVKESK. The CDR3: CASSQVWWGGELFF. The CDR3 DNA follows: TGTGCCAGCAGCCAAGTCTGGTGGGGCGGGGAGCTGTTTTTT. Combining the CDR3 with reference TRBV14 and TRBJ2-2 gives the whole variable domain EAGVTQFPSHSVIEKGQTVTLRCDPISGHDNLYWYRRVMGKEIKFLLHFVKESKQDESGMPNNRFLAERTGGTYSTLKVQPAELEDSGVYFCASSQVWWGGELFFGEGSRLTVL.

The chain links TRBV11-2 to TRBJ1-2; D uncertain. V was shortened by 6 bases and J by 4 bases, with 18 bases between the two germline ends. The CDR3 contains 15 residues. Germline loops: CDR1 SGHAT, CDR2 FQNNGV. The CDR3 is CASRSAPGHAYGYTF. The DNA of the CDR3 is TGTGCCAGCAGATCCGCCCCGGGTCACGCCTATGGCTACACCTTC.